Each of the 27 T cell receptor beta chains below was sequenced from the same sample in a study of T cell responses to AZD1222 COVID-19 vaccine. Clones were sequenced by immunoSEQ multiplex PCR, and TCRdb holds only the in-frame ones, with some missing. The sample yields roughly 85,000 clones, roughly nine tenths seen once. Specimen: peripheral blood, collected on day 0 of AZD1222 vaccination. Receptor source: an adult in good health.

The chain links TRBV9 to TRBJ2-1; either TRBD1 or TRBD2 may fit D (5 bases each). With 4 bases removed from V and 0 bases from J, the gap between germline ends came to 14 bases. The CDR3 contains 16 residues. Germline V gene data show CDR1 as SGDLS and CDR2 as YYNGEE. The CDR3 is CASSPTGADSYNEQFF. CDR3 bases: TGTGCCAGCAGCCCGACCGGGGCCGACTCCTACAATGAGCAGTTCTTC.

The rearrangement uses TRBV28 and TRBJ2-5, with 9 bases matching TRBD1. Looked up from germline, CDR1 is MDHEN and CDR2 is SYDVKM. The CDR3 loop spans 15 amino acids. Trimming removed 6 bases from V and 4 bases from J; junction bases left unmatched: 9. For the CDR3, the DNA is TGTGCCAGCAGAAAACCGGGACAGGGTCGAGAGACCCAGTACTTC. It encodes CASRKPGQGRETQYF.

CDR3 DNA sequence: TGTGCCAGCAGCCAGGGTTTGACAGTTAACATTCAGTACTTC. Protein product: CASSQGLTVNIQYF. The rearrangement joins TRBV3-1 (or the pseudogene TRBV3-2) to TRBJ2-4; weak D call: TRBD1 (5 bases). The V end was cut by 3 bases, the J end by 7 bases, with 13 bases between. Germline V gene lookup returns CDR1 LGHDT and CDR2 YNNKEL (reference sequence). The CDR3 is 14 residues long.

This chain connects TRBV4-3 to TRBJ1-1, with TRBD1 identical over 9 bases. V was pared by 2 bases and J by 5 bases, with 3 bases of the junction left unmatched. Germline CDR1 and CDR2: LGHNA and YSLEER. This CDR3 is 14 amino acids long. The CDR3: CASSQLDRGTEAFF. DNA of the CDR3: TGCGCCAGCAGCCAACTGGACAGGGGAACTGAAGCTTTCTTT.

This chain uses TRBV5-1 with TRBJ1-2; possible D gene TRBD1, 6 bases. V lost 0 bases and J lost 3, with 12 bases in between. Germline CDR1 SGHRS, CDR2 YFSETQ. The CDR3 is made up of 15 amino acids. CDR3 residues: CASSLDPGADYGYTF. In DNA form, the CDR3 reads TGCGCCAGCAGCTTGGATCCGGGGGCGGACTATGGCTACACCTTC.

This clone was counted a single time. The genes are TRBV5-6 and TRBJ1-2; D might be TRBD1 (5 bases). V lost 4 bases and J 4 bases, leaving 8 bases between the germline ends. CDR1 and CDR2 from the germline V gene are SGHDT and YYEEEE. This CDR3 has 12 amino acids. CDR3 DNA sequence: TGTGCCAGCAGCGTCGGGGCCTATGGCTACACCTTC. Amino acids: CASSVGAYGYTF.

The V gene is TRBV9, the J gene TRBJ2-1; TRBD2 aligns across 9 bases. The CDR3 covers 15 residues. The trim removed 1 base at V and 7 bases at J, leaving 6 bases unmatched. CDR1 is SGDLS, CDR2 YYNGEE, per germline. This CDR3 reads CASSVLAGGWNEQFF. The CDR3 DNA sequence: TGTGCCAGCAGCGTATTGGCGGGAGGGTGGAATGAGCAGTTCTTC.

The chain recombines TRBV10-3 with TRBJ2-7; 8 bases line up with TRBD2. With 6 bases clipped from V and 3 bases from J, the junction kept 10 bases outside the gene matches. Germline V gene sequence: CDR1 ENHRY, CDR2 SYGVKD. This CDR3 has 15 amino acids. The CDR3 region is CAIRSLTSESYEQYF. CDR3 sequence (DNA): TGTGCCATCAGAAGCCTGACTAGCGAGAGCTACGAGCAGTACTTC.

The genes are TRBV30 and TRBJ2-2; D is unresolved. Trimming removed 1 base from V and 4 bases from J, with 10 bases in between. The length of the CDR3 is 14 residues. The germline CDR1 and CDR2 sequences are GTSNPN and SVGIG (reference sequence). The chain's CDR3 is CAWSDGRSTGELFF. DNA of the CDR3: TGTGCCTGGAGTGACGGTAGGAGCACCGGGGAGCTGTTTTTT.

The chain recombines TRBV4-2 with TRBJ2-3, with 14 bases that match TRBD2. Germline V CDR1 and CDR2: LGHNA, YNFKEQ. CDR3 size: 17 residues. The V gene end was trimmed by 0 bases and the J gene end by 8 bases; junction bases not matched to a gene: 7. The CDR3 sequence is CASSQEGTSGSRSTQYF. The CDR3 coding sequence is TGTGCCAGCAGCCAAGAGGGGACTAGCGGGAGTCGGAGTACGCAGTATTTT.

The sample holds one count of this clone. The CDR3 DNA reads as TGTGCCAGCACACTCACCGGGACCGCGAACACTGAAGCTTTCTTT. It translates to CASTLTGTANTEAFF. The chain uses TRBV11-2 and TRBJ1-1; TRBD1 is a possible D gene (5 bases). The length of the CDR3 is 15 residues. The V and J ends lost 7 bases and 1 base respectively, with 16 bases between them. The germline V gene has CDR1 SGHAT and CDR2 FQNNGV. Complete variable domain (other parts from reference TRBV11-2 and TRBJ1-1): EAGVAQSPRYKIIEKRQSVAFWCNPISGHATLYWYQQILGQGPKLLIQFQNNGVVDDSQLPKDRFSAERLKGVDSTLKIQPAKLEDSAVYLCASTLTGTANTEAFFGQGTRLTVV.

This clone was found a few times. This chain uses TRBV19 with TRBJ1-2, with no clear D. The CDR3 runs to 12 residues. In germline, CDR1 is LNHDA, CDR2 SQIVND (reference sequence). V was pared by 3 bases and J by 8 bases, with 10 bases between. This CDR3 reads CASSIKAGGYTF. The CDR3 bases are TGTGCCAGTAGTATCAAGGCAGGAGGCTACACCTTC.

The CDR3: CASSLGTVATNEKLFF. CDR3 nucleotides: TGTGCCAGCAGCTTGGGGACAGTCGCAACTAATGAAAAACTGTTTTTT. The rearrangement links TRBV5-8 to TRBJ1-4, with D perhaps TRBD1 (6 bases). V was clipped by 0 bases and J by 0 bases, with 9 bases between them. Germline CDR1 reads SGHTS; CDR2 reads YDEGEE. This CDR3 spans 16 amino acids.

CDR3 sequence reads: CASSTRDSYEQYF. CDR3 nucleotides: TGTGCCAGCAGTACCAGGGACTCCTACGAGCAGTACTTC. J is TRBJ2-7 and V is TRBV7-2; a possible D gene is TRBD1 (5 bases). Germline loops: CDR1 SGHTA, CDR2 FQGNSA. Trimming stripped 6 bases from V and 0 bases from J, with 9 bases between. The CDR3 spans 13 residues.

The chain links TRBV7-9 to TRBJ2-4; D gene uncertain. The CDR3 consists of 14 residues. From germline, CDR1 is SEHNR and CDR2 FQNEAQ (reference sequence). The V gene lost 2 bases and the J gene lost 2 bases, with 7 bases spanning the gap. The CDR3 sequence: CASSLSISKNIQYF. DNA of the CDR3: TGTGCCAGCAGCTTAAGCATTTCCAAAAACATTCAGTACTTC.

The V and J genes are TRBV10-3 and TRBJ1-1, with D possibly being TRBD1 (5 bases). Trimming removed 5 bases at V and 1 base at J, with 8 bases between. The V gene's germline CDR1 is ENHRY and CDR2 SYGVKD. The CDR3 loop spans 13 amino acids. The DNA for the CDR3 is TGTGCCATCAGTCGGGGGGGGAACACTGAAGCTTTCTTT. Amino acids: CAISRGGNTEAFF.

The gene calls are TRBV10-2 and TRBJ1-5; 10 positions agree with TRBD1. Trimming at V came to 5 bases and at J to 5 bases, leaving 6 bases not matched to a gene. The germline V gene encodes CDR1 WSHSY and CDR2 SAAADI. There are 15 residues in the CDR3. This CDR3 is CASSPTGGGDQPQHF. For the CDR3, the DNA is TGCGCCAGCAGTCCGACAGGGGGCGGCGATCAGCCCCAGCATTTT.

The CDR3 is CASRRDLNEKLFF. CDR3 DNA: TGTGCCAGCAGGCGGGATTTGAATGAAAAACTGTTTTTT. The chain combines TRBV6-5 with TRBJ1-4; no definite D call. V dropped 6 bases and J dropped 5 bases, with 10 bases sitting between them. Germline V gene sequence: CDR1 MNHEY, CDR2 SVGAGI. There are 13 residues in the CDR3.

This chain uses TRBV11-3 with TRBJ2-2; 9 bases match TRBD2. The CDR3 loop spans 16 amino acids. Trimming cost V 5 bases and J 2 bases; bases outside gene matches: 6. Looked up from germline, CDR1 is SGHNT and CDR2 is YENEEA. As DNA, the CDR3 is TGTGCCAGCAGCCAAGAGCTAGCGGGAAACACCGGGGAGCTGTTTTTT. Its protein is CASSQELAGNTGELFF.

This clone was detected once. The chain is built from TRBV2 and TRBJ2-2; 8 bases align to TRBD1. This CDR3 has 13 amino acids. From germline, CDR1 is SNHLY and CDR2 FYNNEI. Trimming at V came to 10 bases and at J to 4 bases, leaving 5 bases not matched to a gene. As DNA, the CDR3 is TGTGCCAACGGACAGGGTGGCACCGGGGAGCTGTTTTTT. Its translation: CANGQGGTGELFF. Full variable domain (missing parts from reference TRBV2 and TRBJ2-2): EPEVTQTPSHQVTQMGQEVILRCVPISNHLYFYWYRQILGQKVEFLVSFYNNEISEKSEIFDDQFSVERPDGSNFTLKIRSTKLEDSAMYFCANGQGGTGELFFGEGSRLTVL.

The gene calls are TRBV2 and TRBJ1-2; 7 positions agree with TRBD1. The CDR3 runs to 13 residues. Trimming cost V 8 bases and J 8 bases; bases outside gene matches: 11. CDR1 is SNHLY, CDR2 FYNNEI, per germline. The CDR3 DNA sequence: TGTGCCAGCTGGGGCAGGGGGAAAGGGGGCTACACCTTC. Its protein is CASWGRGKGGYTF.

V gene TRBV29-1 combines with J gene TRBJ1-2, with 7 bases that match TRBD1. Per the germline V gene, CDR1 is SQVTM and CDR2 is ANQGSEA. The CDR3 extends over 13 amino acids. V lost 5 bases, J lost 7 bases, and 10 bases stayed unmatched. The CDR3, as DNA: TGCAGCGTTTCCAACCGGGACAGCTTTGGCTACACCTTC. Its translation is CSVSNRDSFGYTF.

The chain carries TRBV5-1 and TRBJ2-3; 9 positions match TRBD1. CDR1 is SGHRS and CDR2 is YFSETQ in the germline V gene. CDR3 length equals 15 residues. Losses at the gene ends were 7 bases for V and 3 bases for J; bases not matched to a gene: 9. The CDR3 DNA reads TGCGCCAGCGACACAGGGGGCCTAGGGACAGATACGCAGTATTTT. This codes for CASDTGGLGTDTQYF.

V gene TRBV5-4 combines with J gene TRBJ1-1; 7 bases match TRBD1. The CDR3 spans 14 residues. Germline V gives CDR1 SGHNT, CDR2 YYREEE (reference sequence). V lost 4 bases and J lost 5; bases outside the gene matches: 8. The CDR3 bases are TGTGCCAGCAGCATACAGGGGTGGGAGACTGAAGCTTTCTTT. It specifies CASSIQGWETEAFF.

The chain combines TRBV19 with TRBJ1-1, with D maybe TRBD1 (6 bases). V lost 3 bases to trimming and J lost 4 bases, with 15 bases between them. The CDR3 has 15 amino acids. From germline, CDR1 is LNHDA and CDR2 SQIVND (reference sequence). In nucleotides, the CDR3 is TGTGCCAGTAGTATCGGTGGTCAGGGGAGCACTGAAGCTTTCTTT. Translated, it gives CASSIGGQGSTEAFF. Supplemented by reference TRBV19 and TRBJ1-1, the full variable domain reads DGGITQSPKYLFRKEGQNVTLSCEQNLNHDAMYWYRQDPGQGLRLIYYSQIVNDFQKGDIAEGYSVSREKKESFPLTVTSAQKNPTAFYLCASSIGGQGSTEAFFGQGTRLTVV.

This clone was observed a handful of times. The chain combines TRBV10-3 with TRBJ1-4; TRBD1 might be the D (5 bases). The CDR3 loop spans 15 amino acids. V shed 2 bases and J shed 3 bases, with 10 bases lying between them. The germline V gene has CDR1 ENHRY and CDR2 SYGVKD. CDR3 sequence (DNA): TGTGCCATCAGTGAGAAGGGGAGTTCTAATGAAAAACTGTTTTTT. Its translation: CAISEKGSSNEKLFF.

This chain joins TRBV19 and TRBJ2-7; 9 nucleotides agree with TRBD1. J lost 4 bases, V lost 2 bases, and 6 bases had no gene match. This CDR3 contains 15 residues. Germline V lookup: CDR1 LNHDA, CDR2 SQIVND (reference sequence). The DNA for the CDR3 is TGTGCCAGTAGTATAAGCCTCGGACAGGGGTACGAGCAGTACTTC. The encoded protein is CASSISLGQGYEQYF.